Each of the 13 T cell receptor beta chains below was sequenced from the same sample in a study of OX40 agonist ivuxolimab in advanced cancers. Only in-frame clones appear in the TCRdb table, and some are missing; sequencing was by immunoSEQ multiplex PCR. The table records around 67,000 clones, about 88% of them present only once. The sequenced sample was CD4+ or CD8+ T cells sorted from blood, obtained in a trial of the OX40 agonist ivuxolimab. These receptor sequences come from an adult with an advanced solid tumor such as melanoma, head and neck, liver or kidney cancer.

V usage is TRBV4-2 and J usage is TRBJ2-3, with D possibly matching TRBD2 (7 bases). Trimming pared 5 bases from V and 5 bases from J, leaving 17 bases between. CDR3 length equals 15 residues. The germline CDR1 and CDR2 sequences are LGHNA and YNFKEQ. CDR3 bases: TGTGCCAGCAGCGTCCGGGGGGCCGGTCAAGATACGCAGTATTTT. Its translation: CASSVRGAGQDTQYF.

This clone occurred once. The same CDR3 arises from other DNA sequences in this sample as well. The chain couples TRBV7-2 to TRBJ2-1, with D perhaps TRBD1 (6 bases). The V gene lost 5 bases and the J gene lost 0 bases, with 11 bases spanning the gap. Germline CDR1 and CDR2: SGHTA and FQGNSA. This CDR3 has 15 amino acids. Here the CDR3 reads CASSPQGSSYNEQFF. CDR3 bases: TGTGCCAGCAGCCCGCAGGGGAGCTCCTACAATGAGCAGTTCTTC.

The chain links TRBV11-3 to TRBJ2-7, with 10 bases matching TRBD2. Per the germline V gene, CDR1 is SGHNT and CDR2 is YENEEA. The length of the CDR3 is 18 residues. V shed 1 base, J shed 9 bases, and the junction held 18 bases outside the gene matches. DNA of the CDR3: TGTGCCAGCAGCTTAGCCGGCGGAGCGGCTAGCGGGGGCGACGGGCAGTACTTC. This translates into CASSLAGGAASGGDGQYF.

This chain connects TRBV5-6 to TRBJ2-3, with TRBD1 identical over 7 bases. This CDR3 contains 15 residues. Unmatched junction bases numbered 9, after V lost 4 bases and J lost 4 bases. Germline-derived CDR1 and CDR2 are SGHDT and YYEEEE. CDR3 sequence (DNA): TGTGCCAGCAGCGGTAGGACAGGAGGTGCAGATACGCAGTATTTT. This translates into CASSGRTGGADTQYF.

The rearrangement joins TRBV25-1 to TRBJ1-1; D not resolved. Trimming removed 6 bases from V and 1 base from J, with 12 bases in between. Germline V lookup: CDR1 MGHDK, CDR2 SYGVNS. CDR3 length equals 14 residues. Here the CDR3 reads CASSQTAANTEAFF. Here the CDR3 DNA reads TGTGCCAGCAGCCAAACGGCGGCGAACACTGAAGCTTTCTTT.

The chain joins TRBV7-9 to TRBJ2-7; D remains ambiguous. The V and J ends lost 2 bases and 0 bases respectively, with 5 bases between them. Germline V gene lookup returns CDR1 SEHNR and CDR2 FQNEAQ (reference sequence). This CDR3 has 13 amino acids. CDR3 DNA sequence: TGTGCCAGCAGCTTACAGGTCTCCTACGAGCAGTACTTC. Residues: CASSLQVSYEQYF.

The V and J genes are TRBV5-4 and TRBJ2-3; D call uncertain. Deletions cut 5 bases from V and 0 bases from J, with 10 bases between. The CDR3 has 14 amino acids. Germline assignment: CDR1 SGHNT and CDR2 YYREEE (reference sequence). For the CDR3, the DNA is TGTGCCAGCAGTCCAGGACCTAGCACAGATACGCAGTATTTT. Protein sequence: CASSPGPSTDTQYF.

This chain connects TRBV4-2 to TRBJ2-5; no definite D call. Germline V lookup: CDR1 LGHNA, CDR2 YNFKEQ. V was clipped by 1 base and J by 4 bases, with 7 bases between them. The CDR3 consists of 13 residues. The CDR3 nucleotides are TGTGCCAGCAGCCAAGTCATGCGAGAGACCCAGTACTTC. This sequence encodes CASSQVMRETQYF.

CDR3 sequence (DNA): TGTGCCAGTAGTACAGGACAGGGGGCGGTCGACACTGAAGCTTTCTTT. Translated, it gives CASSTGQGAVDTEAFF. The chain joins TRBV19 to TRBJ1-1, with TRBD1 matching over 11 bases. The CDR3 totals 16 residues. The germline V gene has CDR1 LNHDA and CDR2 SQIVND (reference sequence). Losses at the gene ends were 4 bases for V and 3 bases for J; bases not matched to a gene: 7.

V and J are TRBV14 and TRBJ1-1, with 8 nucleotides matching TRBD1. The V gene end was trimmed by 3 bases and the J gene end by 7 bases; junction bases not matched to a gene: 13. CDR1 and CDR2 from the germline V gene are SGHDN and FVKESK. The CDR3 loop spans 16 amino acids. This CDR3 is CASSHRTTGGVNEAFF. DNA of the CDR3: TGTGCCAGCAGCCATCGCACCACAGGGGGGGTTAATGAAGCTTTCTTT.

The chain uses TRBV5-1 and TRBJ2-3; 12 bases fit TRBD1. Germline values: CDR1 SGHRS, CDR2 YFSETQ. Losses at the gene ends were 5 bases for V and 4 bases for J; bases not matched to a gene: 5. The CDR3 spans 15 residues. The CDR3 protein is CASRSGTGGPDTQYF. CDR3 nucleotides: TGCGCCAGCAGATCCGGGACAGGGGGCCCAGATACGCAGTATTTT.

The CDR3 sequence: CASSLIPETQYF. CDR3 bases: TGTGCCAGCAGCCTCATTCCTGAGACCCAGTACTTC. The V call is TRBV7-9, the J call TRBJ2-5; no firm D call. From germline, CDR1 is SEHNR and CDR2 FQNEAQ (reference sequence). The ends were cut back, 5 bases at V and 5 bases at J, with 9 bases in the middle. The CDR3 is made up of 12 amino acids.

This chain joins TRBV4-3 and TRBJ2-2; 8 bases align to TRBD2. CDR1 is LGHNA, CDR2 YSLEER, per germline. The J segment lost 6 bases and the V segment lost 0 bases, leaving 6 bases of the junction unmatched. The CDR3 totals 16 residues. Here the CDR3 reads CASSQDLSGGPGELFF. The CDR3 nucleotides are TGCGCCAGCAGCCAAGATCTCAGCGGGGGCCCCGGGGAGCTGTTTTTT.